These 26 T cell receptor beta chains were sequenced from one sample in a study of blood T cell repertoires in COVID-19. The protocol was immunoSEQ multiplex PCR, while the TCRdb copy is restricted to in-frame clones and leaves out a portion. Of approximately 210,000 clones listed, around 88% are singletons. The material sequenced was PBMCs or T cells enriched from blood (not recorded which). The receptors originated from a woman between 45 and 65 years old with acute COVID-19.

The chain links TRBV27 to TRBJ2-7; the match to TRBD1 covers 8 bases. CDR1 is MNHEY and CDR2 is SMNVEV in the germline V gene (reference sequence). This CDR3 region has 13 residues. V was clipped by 4 bases and J by 7 bases; unmatched bases: 6. The CDR3 coding sequence is TGTGCCAGCAGTTCCCGGACAGGGAGGGAGCAGTACTTC. Protein product: CASSSRTGREQYF.

The chain is built from TRBV18 and TRBJ2-7, with 10 bases aligning to TRBD2. J lost 0 bases, V lost 3 bases, and 5 bases had no gene match. Germline lookup yields CDR1 KGHSH and CDR2 LQKENI. The CDR3 has 16 amino acids. CDR3 region: CASSPLSSGSSYEQYF. Written as DNA, the CDR3 is TGTGCCAGCTCACCGCTGTCTAGCGGGAGCTCCTACGAGCAGTACTTC.

CDR3 loop: CASTQDKSSYEQYF. CDR3 nucleotides: TGCGCCAGCACCCAGGACAAGAGCTCCTACGAGCAGTACTTC. The rearrangement links TRBV10-1 to TRBJ2-7, with a possible D match to TRBD1 (5 bases). Germline V gene lookup returns CDR1 WNHNN and CDR2 SYGVQD (reference sequence). CDR3 size: 14 residues. Trimming removed 7 bases at V and 0 bases at J, with 13 bases between.

This chain joins TRBV5-5 and TRBJ1-6; 7 nucleotides agree with TRBD1. Germline CDR1 is SGHKS and CDR2 is YYEKEE (reference sequence). The J segment lost 9 bases and the V segment lost 4 bases, leaving 7 bases of the junction unmatched. This CDR3 is 14 amino acids long. CDR3 coding DNA: TGTGCCAGCAGCAGAGAAACAGGGGTTTCACCCCTCCACTTT. Encoded protein: CASSRETGVSPLHF. The entire variable domain, with the rest obtained from reference TRBV5-5 and TRBJ1-6, is as follows: DAGVTQSPTHLIKTRGQQVTLRCSPISGHKSVSWYQQVLGQGPQFIFQYYEKEERGRGNFPDRFSARQFPNYSSELNVNALLLGDSALYLCASSRETGVSPLHFGNGTRLTVT.

The genes are TRBV7-8 and TRBJ2-7, with 8 bases matching TRBD2. The V segment lost 1 base and the J segment 2 bases; nucleotides outside the gene matches: 7. CDR1 is SGHVS and CDR2 is FQNEAQ in the germline V gene. The CDR3 is 16 residues long. CDR3 loop: CASSLVPAGAAYEQYF. The CDR3 nucleotides read TGTGCCAGCAGCTTAGTACCAGCGGGAGCAGCCTACGAGCAGTACTTC.

The rearrangement uses TRBV5-4 and TRBJ1-3; a weak D match, TRBD1 (5 bases). The V end was cut by 2 bases, the J end by 2 bases, with 11 bases between. CDR1 and CDR2 from the germline V gene are SGHNT and YYREEE (reference sequence). The CDR3 loop spans 15 amino acids. In nucleotides, the CDR3 is TGTGCCAGCAGCTTACTTTCAGGGACTGGAAACACCATATATTTT. Amino acid sequence: CASSLLSGTGNTIYF.

The V gene is TRBV14, the J gene TRBJ2-1; TRBD1 aligns across 9 bases. The J segment lost 0 bases and the V segment lost 7 bases, leaving 10 bases of the junction unmatched. Germline lookup yields CDR1 SGHDN and CDR2 FVKESK. CDR3 length: 17 amino acids. DNA for the CDR3: TGTGCCAGCACCCCCGGGACAGGGTCAAGCTCCTACAATGAGCAGTTCTTC. Protein: CASTPGTGSSSYNEQFF.

This clone was detected only once. The chain joins TRBV12-3 or TRBV12-4 to TRBJ1-1; 7 bases agree with TRBD1. The junction had 4 bases not matched to a gene; V was cut back by 2 bases and J by 7 bases. The CDR3 is 13 residues long. The CDR3 reads CASSLWGQYEAFF. The CDR3 nucleotides are TGTGCCAGCAGTTTATGGGGACAGTATGAAGCTTTCTTT.

The CDR3 coding sequence is TGTGCCAGCAGCTTGACAGAAAACACTGAAGCTTTCTTT. Amino acid sequence: CASSLTENTEAFF. This chain uses TRBV11-1 with TRBJ1-1; possibly TRBD1 for D (5 bases). The V gene lost 3 bases and the J gene lost 2 bases, with 7 bases spanning the gap. Germline values: CDR1 SGHAT, CDR2 FQDESV (reference sequence). The CDR3 is made up of 13 amino acids.

This chain joins TRBV11-2 and TRBJ2-1; TRBD2 matches 11 bases. The germline V gene has CDR1 SGHAT and CDR2 FQNNGV. The CDR3 contains 15 residues. Germline trimming cut 5 bases from V and 7 bases from J; bases unmatched to any gene: 7. For the CDR3, the DNA is TGTGCCAGCAGCCAAAAGGGGACTAGCGGTAATGAGCAGTTCTTC. It encodes CASSQKGTSGNEQFF.

The V gene is TRBV28, the J gene TRBJ1-4; D remains unclear. V was clipped by 7 bases and J by 0 bases, with 6 bases between them. This CDR3 is built from 13 residues. The germline V gene has CDR1 MDHEN and CDR2 SYDVKM. Written as DNA, the CDR3 is TGTGCCAGCACTGCTACAACTAATGAAAAACTGTTTTTT. This gives the protein CASTATTNEKLFF.

The J gene is TRBJ1-5, the V gene TRBV7-3, with a weak D call TRBD1 (5 bases). This CDR3 is built from 17 residues. V was clipped by 1 base and J by 3 bases, with 16 bases between them. Germline V gene data show CDR1 as SGHTA and CDR2 as FQGTGA. The CDR3 coding sequence is TGTGCCAGCAGCTTAAATCCTGTGACAGCATACAATCAGCCCCAGCATTTT. Its protein product is CASSLNPVTAYNQPQHF.

V is TRBV24-1 and J is TRBJ2-2, with TRBD1 identical over 10 bases. The CDR3 is 15 amino acids. The germline gives CDR1 KGHDR, CDR2 SFDVKD. V gave up 3 bases and J gave up 9 bases; unmatched junction bases: 6. CDR3 coding DNA: TGTGCCACCAGTGATACAGGACAGGGGGGTAGGGAGCTGTTTTTT. This codes for CATSDTGQGGRELFF.

Remarks on this clone: The sample contains more than one DNA sequence encoding this CDR3. This chain links TRBV3-1 (or the pseudogene TRBV3-2) with TRBJ1-3; weak D call: TRBD1 (5 bases). The CDR3 spans 12 residues. Looked up from germline, CDR1 is LGHDT and CDR2 is YNNKEL (reference sequence). Trimming cost V 1 base and J 7 bases, with 5 bases left between them. DNA for the CDR3: TGTGCCAGCAGCCAAGCAGGGAACACCATATATTTT. It is translated as CASSQAGNTIYF.

This clone came up a few times. This chain connects TRBV11-2 to TRBJ1-4; a possible D gene is TRBD1 (6 bases). The CDR3 contains 14 residues. V lost 8 bases and J 3 bases, leaving 13 bases between the germline ends. Germline V gives CDR1 SGHAT, CDR2 FQNNGV. CDR3 bases: TGTGCCAGCGGGGGAGAGGGGGCTAATGAAAAACTGTTTTTT. Its translation is CASGGEGANEKLFF.

The V call is TRBV5-1, the J call TRBJ1-6, with D tentatively TRBD1 (6 bases). The CDR3 runs 15 residues. V gave up 4 bases and J gave up 3 bases, with 11 bases separating them. CDR1 is SGHRS, CDR2 YFSETQ, per germline. The CDR3 reads CASSAGQNYNSPLHF. The CDR3 nucleotides read TGCGCCAGCAGCGCCGGACAGAACTATAATTCACCCCTCCACTTT.

The chain recombines TRBV23-1 with TRBJ2-2; 8 positions match TRBD1. TRBV23-1 is an ORF, and what it does is uncertain. The CDR3 loop spans 16 amino acids. Trimming at V came to 3 bases and at J to 4 bases, leaving 7 bases not matched to a gene. The CDR3 region has the DNA TGCGCCAGCAGTCATAGGGGACAGGATTTCACCGGGGAGCTGTTTTTT. It is translated as CASSHRGQDFTGELFF.

The CDR3 reads CASSEPGEPNYGYTF. The CDR3 DNA follows: TGTGCCAGCAGTGAGCCCGGAGAGCCTAACTATGGCTACACCTTC. The V call is TRBV2, the J call TRBJ1-2; D is unresolved. V lost 3 bases to trimming and J lost 0 bases, with 11 bases between them. The CDR3 runs to 15 residues. Germline CDR1 SNHLY, CDR2 FYNNEI.

The V and J genes are TRBV9 and TRBJ2-1, with D perhaps matching TRBD2 (5 bases). Per germline, CDR1 SGDLS and CDR2 YYNGEE. The CDR3 runs 14 residues. V was cut by 2 bases and J by 0 bases, with 6 bases left in between. CDR3 residues: CASSVEASYNEQFF. The CDR3 DNA reads TGTGCCAGCAGCGTGGAGGCCTCCTACAATGAGCAGTTCTTC.

This clone was detected only a few times. V and J are TRBV5-8 and TRBJ1-3; D unresolved. The CDR3 spans 15 residues. Germline-derived CDR1 and CDR2 are SGHTS and YDEGEE. The ends were cut back, 0 bases at V and 0 bases at J, with 7 bases in the middle. In nucleotides, the CDR3 is TGTGCCAGCAGCTTGGCCGGGAGCTCTGGAAACACCATATATTTT. Protein product: CASSLAGSSGNTIYF.

This clone was recorded once. The chain combines TRBV30 with TRBJ2-2, with D maybe TRBD2 (6 bases). The CDR3 has 13 amino acids. CDR1 GTSNPN and CDR2 SVGIG come from the germline V gene (reference sequence). Deletions cut 0 bases from V and 12 bases from J, with 14 bases between. The CDR3 region has the DNA TGTGCCTGGAGTGTAGGAGGGGCCGACAAGCTGTTTTTT. It is translated as CAWSVGGADKLFF.

The chain has TRBV28 and TRBJ2-7; D perhaps matches TRBD2 (7 bases). CDR1 is MDHEN and CDR2 is SYDVKM in the germline V gene. This CDR3 has 15 residues. The V end lost 2 bases, the J end lost 3 bases, and 14 bases lay between the germline ends. The CDR3 DNA sequence: TGTGCCAGCAGTTTAGGGGGGGCTCGGGGCTACGAGCAGTACTTC. Protein: CASSLGGARGYEQYF.

The J gene is TRBJ1-5, the V gene TRBV7-3, with D tentatively TRBD1 (6 bases). Germline loops: CDR1 SGHTA, CDR2 FQGTGA. Between the trimmed V and J ends, which lost 5 bases and 0 bases, there was a span of 20 bases. The length of the CDR3 is 18 residues. The CDR3 reads CASSLYTDSGYSNQPQHF. The CDR3 nucleotides read TGTGCCAGCAGCCTCTATACGGACAGTGGCTATAGCAATCAGCCCCAGCATTTT.

The chain couples TRBV28 to TRBJ2-2; 7 bases are shared with TRBD2. Per the germline V gene, CDR1 is MDHEN and CDR2 is SYDVKM. With V trimmed by 2 bases and J by 6 bases, 3 bases remained unmatched. The CDR3 runs 14 residues. CDR3 amino acids: CASSLAGVAGELFF. The CDR3 coding sequence is TGTGCCAGCAGTTTAGCGGGAGTAGCCGGGGAGCTGTTTTTT.

This rearrangement joins TRBV28 to TRBJ2-7, with a weak D call TRBD2 (6 bases). V was pared by 4 bases and J by 0 bases, with 16 bases between. CDR3 length: 16 residues. CDR1 and CDR2 (germline): MDHEN, SYDVKM. CDR3 DNA sequence: TGTGCCAGCAGTTCCCCTGCTAGCGTCAGCTCCTACGAGCAGTACTTC. Its protein is CASSSPASVSSYEQYF.

J is TRBJ1-2 and V is TRBV28; D ambiguous. The V end was cut by 5 bases, the J end by 8 bases, with 21 bases between. CDR3 length: 15 residues. The V gene's germline CDR1 is MDHEN and CDR2 SYDVKM. The CDR3, as DNA: TGTGCCAGCAGTCCTCTCTTTGCAGGCCTCGGAGGCTACACCTTC. As protein: CASSPLFAGLGGYTF.